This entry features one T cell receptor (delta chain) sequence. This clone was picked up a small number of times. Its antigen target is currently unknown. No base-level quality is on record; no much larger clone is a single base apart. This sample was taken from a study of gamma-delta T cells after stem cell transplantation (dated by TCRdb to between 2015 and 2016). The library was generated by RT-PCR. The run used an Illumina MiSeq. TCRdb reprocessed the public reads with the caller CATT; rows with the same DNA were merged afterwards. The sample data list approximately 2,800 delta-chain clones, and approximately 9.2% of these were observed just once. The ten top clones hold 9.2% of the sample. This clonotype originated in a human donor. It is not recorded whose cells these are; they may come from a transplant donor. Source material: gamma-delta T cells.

The CDR3 amino acid sequence is: CALGEILRRGDPYTDKLIF. The nucleotide sequence is TGTGCTCTTGGGGAAATACTAAGAAGGGGGGATCCGTACACCGATAAACTCATCTTT. The sequence joins TRDV1 to TRDJ1, with TRDD3 identical over 7 junction bases. From cysteine to phenylalanine, the CDR3 is 19 amino acids long. Of all the DNA, just the CDR3 is kept, 57 bases in frame from base 1. As encoded in the germline V gene, CDR1 is TSWWSYY while CDR2 is QGS. Ends trimmed: V by 2 bases, J by 0 bases; bases unmatched to a gene: 15.